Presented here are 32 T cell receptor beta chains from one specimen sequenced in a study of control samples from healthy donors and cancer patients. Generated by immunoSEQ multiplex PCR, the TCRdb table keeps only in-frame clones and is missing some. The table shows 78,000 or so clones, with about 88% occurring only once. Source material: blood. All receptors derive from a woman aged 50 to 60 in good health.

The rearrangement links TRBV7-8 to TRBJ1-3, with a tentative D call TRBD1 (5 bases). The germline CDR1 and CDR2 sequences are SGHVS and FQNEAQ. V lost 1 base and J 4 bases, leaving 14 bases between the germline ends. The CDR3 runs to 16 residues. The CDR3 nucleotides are TGTGCCAGCAGCTTAGGAGGGGCCGGTGGGGGAAACACCATATATTTT. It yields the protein CASSLGGAGGGNTIYF.

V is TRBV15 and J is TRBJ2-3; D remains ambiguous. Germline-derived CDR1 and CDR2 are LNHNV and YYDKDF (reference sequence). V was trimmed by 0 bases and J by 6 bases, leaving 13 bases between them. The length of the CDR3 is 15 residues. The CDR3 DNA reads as TGTGCCACCAGCAGAGAAACTTTCACTATCGATACGCAGTATTTT. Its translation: CATSRETFTIDTQYF. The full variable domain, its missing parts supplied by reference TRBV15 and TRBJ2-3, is DAMVIQNPRYQVTQFGKPVTLSCSQTLNHNVMYWYQQKSSQAPKLLFHYYDKDFNNEADTPDNFQSRRPNTSFCFLDIRSPGLGDTAMYLCATSRETFTIDTQYFGPGTRLTVL.

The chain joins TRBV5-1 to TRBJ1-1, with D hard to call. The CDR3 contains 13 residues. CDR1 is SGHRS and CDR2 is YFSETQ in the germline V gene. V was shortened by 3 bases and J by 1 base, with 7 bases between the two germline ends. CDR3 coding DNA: TGCGCCAGCAGCTGGACCCAGAACACTGAAGCTTTCTTT. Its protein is CASSWTQNTEAFF.

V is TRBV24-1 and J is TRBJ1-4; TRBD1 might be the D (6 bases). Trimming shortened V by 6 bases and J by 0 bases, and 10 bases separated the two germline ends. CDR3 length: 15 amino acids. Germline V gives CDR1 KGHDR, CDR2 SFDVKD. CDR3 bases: TGTGCCACCAGTCAATCAGGGGCAACTAATGAAAAACTGTTTTTT. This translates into CATSQSGATNEKLFF.

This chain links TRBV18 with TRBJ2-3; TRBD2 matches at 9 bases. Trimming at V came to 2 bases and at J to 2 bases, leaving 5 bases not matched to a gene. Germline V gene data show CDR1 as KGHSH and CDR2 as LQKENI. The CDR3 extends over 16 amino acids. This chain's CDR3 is CASSPVLAGNTDTQYF. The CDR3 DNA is TGTGCCAGCTCACCAGTCCTAGCGGGGAACACAGATACGCAGTATTTT.

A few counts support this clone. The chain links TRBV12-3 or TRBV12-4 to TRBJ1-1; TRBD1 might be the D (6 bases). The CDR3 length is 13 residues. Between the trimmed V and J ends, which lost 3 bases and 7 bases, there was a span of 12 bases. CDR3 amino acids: CASSLRTVGEAFF. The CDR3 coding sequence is TGTGCCAGCAGTTTGAGGACAGTTGGTGAAGCTTTCTTT.

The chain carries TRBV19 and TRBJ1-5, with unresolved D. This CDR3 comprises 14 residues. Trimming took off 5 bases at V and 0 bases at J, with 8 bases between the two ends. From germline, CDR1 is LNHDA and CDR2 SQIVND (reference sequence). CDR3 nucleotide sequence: TGTGCCAGTAGTGGCGTGGGTAGCAATCAGCCCCAGCATTTT. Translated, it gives CASSGVGSNQPQHF.

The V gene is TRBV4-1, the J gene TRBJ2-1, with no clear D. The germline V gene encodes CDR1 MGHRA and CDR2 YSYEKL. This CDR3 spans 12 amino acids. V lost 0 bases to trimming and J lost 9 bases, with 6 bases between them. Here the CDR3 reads CASSQDGSEQFF. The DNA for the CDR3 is TGCGCCAGCAGCCAAGATGGTTCTGAGCAGTTCTTC.

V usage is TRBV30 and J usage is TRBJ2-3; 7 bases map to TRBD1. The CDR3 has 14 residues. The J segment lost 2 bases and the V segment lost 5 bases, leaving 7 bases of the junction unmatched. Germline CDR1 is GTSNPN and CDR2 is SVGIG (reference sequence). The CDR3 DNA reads TGTGCCTGGGGAACAGGGGCAACCACAGATACGCAGTATTTT. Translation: CAWGTGATTDTQYF.

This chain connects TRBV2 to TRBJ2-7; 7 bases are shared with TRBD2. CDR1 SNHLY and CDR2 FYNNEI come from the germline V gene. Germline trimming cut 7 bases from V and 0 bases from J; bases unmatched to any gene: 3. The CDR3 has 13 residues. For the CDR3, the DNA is TGTGCCAGCAAAGCGGGGCTCTCCTACGAGCAGTACTTC. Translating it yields CASKAGLSYEQYF.

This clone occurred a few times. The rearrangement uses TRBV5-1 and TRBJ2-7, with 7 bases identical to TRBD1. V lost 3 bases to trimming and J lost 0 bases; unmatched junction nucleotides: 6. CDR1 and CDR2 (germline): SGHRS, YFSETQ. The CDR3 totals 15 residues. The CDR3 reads CASSWGQKPSYEQYF. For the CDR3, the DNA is TGCGCCAGCAGCTGGGGACAGAAACCCTCCTACGAGCAGTACTTC.

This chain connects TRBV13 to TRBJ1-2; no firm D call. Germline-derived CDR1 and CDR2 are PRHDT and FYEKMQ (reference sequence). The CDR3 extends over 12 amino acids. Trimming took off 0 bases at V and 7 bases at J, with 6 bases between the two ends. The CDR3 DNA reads TGTGCCAGCAGCTTAGGGGGTGGTGGCTACACCTTC. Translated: CASSLGGGGYTF.

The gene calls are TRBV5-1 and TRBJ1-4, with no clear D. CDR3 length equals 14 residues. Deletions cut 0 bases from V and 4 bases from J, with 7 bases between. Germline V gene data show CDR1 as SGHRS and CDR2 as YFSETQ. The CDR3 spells CASSLAGVNEKLFF. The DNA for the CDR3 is TGCGCCAGCAGCTTGGCTGGGGTTAATGAAAAACTGTTTTTT.

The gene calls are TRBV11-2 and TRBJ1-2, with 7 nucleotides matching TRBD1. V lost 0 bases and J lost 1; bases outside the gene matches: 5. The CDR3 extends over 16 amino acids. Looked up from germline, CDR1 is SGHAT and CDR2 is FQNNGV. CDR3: CASSLEGDSNNYGYTF. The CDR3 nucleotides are TGTGCCAGCAGCTTAGAAGGGGACAGTAATAACTATGGCTACACCTTC.

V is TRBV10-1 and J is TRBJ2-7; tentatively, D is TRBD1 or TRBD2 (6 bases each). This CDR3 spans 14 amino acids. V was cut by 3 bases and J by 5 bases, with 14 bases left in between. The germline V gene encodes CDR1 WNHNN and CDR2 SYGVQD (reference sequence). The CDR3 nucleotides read TGCGCCAGCAGTGACACAGGGAGGTCAGACGAGCAGTACTTC. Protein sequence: CASSDTGRSDEQYF.

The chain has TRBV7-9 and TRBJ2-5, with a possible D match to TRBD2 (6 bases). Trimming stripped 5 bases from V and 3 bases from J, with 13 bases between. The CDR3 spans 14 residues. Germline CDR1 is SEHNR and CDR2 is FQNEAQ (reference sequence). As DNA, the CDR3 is TGTGCCAGCAGCCCGTCCGGGAGTGAAGAGACCCAGTACTTC. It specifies CASSPSGSEETQYF.

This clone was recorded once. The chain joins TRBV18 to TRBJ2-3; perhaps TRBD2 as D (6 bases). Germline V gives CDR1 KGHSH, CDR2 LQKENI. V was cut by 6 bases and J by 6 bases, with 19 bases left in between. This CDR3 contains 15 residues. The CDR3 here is CASSPLGTGHDTQYF. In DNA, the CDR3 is TGTGCCAGCTCGCCCCTCGGGACTGGTCACGATACGCAGTATTTT.

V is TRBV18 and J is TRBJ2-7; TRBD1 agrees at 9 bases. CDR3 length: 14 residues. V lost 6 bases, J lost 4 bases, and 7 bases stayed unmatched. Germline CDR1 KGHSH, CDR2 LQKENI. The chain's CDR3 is CASSPGQGQYEQYF. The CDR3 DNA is TGTGCCAGCTCCCCTGGACAGGGGCAGTACGAGCAGTACTTC. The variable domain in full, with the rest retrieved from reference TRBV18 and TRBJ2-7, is NAGVMQNPRHLVRRRGQEARLRCSPMKGHSHVYWYRQLPEEGLKFMVYLQKENIIDESGMPKERFSAEFPKEGPSILRIQQVVRGDSAAYFCASSPGQGQYEQYFGPGTRLTVT.

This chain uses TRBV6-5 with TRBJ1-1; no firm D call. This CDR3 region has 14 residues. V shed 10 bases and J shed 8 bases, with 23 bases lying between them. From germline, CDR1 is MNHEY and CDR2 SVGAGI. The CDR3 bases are TGTGCCACAACCCTTCAATGGCATTCTCAGGAAGCTTTCTTT. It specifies CATTLQWHSQEAFF.

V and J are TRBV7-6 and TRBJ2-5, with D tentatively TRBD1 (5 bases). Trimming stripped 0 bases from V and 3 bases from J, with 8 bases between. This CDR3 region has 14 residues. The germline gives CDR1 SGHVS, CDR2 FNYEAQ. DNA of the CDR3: TGTGCCAGCAGCTTAGCGGGGCCTAAAGAGACCCAGTACTTC. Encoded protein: CASSLAGPKETQYF.

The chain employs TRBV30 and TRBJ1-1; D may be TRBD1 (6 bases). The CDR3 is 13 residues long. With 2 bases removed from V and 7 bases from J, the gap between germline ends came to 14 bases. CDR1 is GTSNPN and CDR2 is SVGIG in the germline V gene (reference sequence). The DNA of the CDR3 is TGTGCCTGGAGTCCATCCCGACAGGTTGAAGCTTTCTTT. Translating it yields CAWSPSRQVEAFF.

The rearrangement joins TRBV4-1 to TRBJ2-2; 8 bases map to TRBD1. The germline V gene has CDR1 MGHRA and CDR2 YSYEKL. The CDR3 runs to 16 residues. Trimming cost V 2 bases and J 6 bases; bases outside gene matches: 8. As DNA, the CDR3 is TGCGCCAGCAGCCAATCCAACAGGGGGTACGCCGGGGAGCTGTTTTTT. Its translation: CASSQSNRGYAGELFF.

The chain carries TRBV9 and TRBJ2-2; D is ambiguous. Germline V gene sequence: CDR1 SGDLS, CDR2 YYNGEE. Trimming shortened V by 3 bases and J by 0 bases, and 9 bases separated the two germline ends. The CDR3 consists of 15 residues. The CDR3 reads CASSATDANTGELFF. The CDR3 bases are TGTGCCAGCAGCGCGACGGACGCGAACACCGGGGAGCTGTTTTTT.

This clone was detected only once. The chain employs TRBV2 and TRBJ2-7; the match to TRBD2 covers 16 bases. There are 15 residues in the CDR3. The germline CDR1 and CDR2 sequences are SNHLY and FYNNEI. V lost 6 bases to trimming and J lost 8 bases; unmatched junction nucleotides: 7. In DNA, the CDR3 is TGTGCCAGCAGGGGACTAGCGGGGGGGCCCGGTAAGCAGTACTTC. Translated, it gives CASRGLAGGPGKQYF. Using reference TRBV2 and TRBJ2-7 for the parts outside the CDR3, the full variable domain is EPEVTQTPSHQVTQMGQEVILRCVPISNHLYFYWYRQILGQKVEFLVSFYNNEISEKSEIFDDQFSVERPDGSNFTLKIRSTKLEDSAMYFCASRGLAGGPGKQYFGPGTRLTVT.

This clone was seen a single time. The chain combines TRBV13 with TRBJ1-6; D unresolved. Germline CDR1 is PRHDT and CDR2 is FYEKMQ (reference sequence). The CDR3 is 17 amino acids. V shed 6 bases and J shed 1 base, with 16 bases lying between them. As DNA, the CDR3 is TGTGCCAGCAGTGGAGAGAGGAAGATATCCTATAATTCACCCCTCCACTTT. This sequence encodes CASSGERKISYNSPLHF.

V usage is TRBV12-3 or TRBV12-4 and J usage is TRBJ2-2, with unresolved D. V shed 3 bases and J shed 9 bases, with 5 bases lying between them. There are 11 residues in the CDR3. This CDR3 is CASSLKRELFF. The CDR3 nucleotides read TGTGCCAGCAGTTTGAAGAGGGAGCTGTTTTTT.

DNA of the CDR3: TGTGCCAGCAGCTCTGACAGGGCACGGCCCCAGCATTTT. Residues: CASSSDRARPQHF. The gene calls are TRBV5-4 and TRBJ1-5; 7 bases agree with TRBD1. J gave up 9 bases and V 3 bases, and 6 bases lay outside the gene matches. Germline V gene sequence: CDR1 SGHNT, CDR2 YYREEE (reference sequence). This CDR3 contains 13 residues.

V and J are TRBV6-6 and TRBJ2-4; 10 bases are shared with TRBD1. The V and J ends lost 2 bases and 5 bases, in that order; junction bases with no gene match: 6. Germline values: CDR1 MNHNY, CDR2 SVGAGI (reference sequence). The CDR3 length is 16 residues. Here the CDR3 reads CASSYPPGQGQNIQYF. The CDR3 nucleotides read TGTGCCAGCAGTTACCCCCCGGGACAGGGGCAAAACATTCAGTACTTC.

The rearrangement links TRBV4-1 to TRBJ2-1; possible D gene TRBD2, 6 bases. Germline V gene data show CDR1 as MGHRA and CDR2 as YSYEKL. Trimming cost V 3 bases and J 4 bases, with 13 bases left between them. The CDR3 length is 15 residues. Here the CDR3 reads CASSQAQRVYNEQFF. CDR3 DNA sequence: TGCGCCAGCAGCCAGGCCCAGCGGGTTTACAATGAGCAGTTCTTC.

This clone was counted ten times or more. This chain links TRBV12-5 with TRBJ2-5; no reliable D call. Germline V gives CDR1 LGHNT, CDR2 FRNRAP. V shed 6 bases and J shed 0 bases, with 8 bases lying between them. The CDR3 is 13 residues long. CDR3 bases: TGTGCTAGTGGCCGCACTAACCAAGAGACCCAGTACTTC. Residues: CASGRTNQETQYF.

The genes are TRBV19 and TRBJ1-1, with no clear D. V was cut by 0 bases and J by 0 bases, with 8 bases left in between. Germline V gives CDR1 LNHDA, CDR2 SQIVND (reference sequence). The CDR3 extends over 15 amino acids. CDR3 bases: TGTGCCAGTAGTATAGACACGGCTGTGAACACTGAAGCTTTCTTT. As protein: CASSIDTAVNTEAFF. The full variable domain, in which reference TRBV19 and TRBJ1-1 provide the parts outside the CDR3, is DGGITQSPKYLFRKEGQNVTLSCEQNLNHDAMYWYRQDPGQGLRLIYYSQIVNDFQKGDIAEGYSVSREKKESFPLTVTSAQKNPTAFYLCASSIDTAVNTEAFFGQGTRLTVV.

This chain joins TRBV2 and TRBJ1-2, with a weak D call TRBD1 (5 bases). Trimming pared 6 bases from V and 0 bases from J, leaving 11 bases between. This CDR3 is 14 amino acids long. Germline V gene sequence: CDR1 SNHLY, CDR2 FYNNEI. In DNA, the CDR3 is TGTGCCAGCAGCCACCAGGGTTCTAACTATGGCTACACCTTC. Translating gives CASSHQGSNYGYTF.